The entry that follows covers one T cell receptor (beta chain) sequence. The antigen remains undetermined. The data are from a study of T-cell reconstitution after alpha-beta-depleted transplantation in children. Unique molecular identifiers were incorporated during preparation of the TCRbeta library. TCRdb redid the calling of the PCR reads with MiXCR, one entry per CDR3 protein. The table has fewer than 750,000 distinct CDR3 sequences, about 21% seen once; the top ten hold 13% to 15%. Trimming took 5 bases from V and 1 from J; bases not matched to a gene: 2. The CDR3 consists of 14 residues. Germline CDR1 and CDR2: MDHEN and SYDVKM. The study's findings and limits: About two months after transplant, alpha-beta T cells reportedly came from several hundred expanded graft clones. The authors attributed T-cell counts and diversity one year after transplant mostly to newly produced T cells. For some patients, TCRbeta diversity was high at day 60 because of recipient T cells and thymic progenitors that survived.

The material was PBMCs, mostly from graft donor cells, obtained 360 days after TCRalphabeta/CD19-depleted stem cell transplant. The chain has TRBV28 and TRBJ2-5; 9 bases fit TRBD2. The TCR comes from a boy under two years old who had a stem cell transplant for acute myeloid leukemia, so the T cells may come from the graft donor. The CDR3 region has the DNA TGTGCCAGCAGTCCAGCGGGGGGCCAAGAGACCCAGTACTTC. Translating it yields CASSPAGGQETQYF.